The 15 T cell receptor beta chains in this list originate from one sample, sequenced in a study of T cells in localized non-small cell lung cancer. TCRdb's copy holds only in-frame clones and misses some; the assay was immunoSEQ multiplex PCR. The table has 70,000 to 100,000 clones, about 84% seen once. The sample in question was peripheral blood, obtained before any cancer treatment. The receptors stem from a female donor older than 55 with stage I lung adenocarcinoma.

J is TRBJ1-1 and V is TRBV10-3, with D tentatively TRBD1 (5 bases). V was trimmed by 0 bases and J by 3 bases, leaving 11 bases between them. From germline, CDR1 is ENHRY and CDR2 SYGVKD. The CDR3 is made up of 15 amino acids. In nucleotides, the CDR3 is TGTGCCATCAGTGAGTCGGGGCAGTTTTACACTGAAGCTTTCTTT. It codes for CAISESGQFYTEAFF.

The genes are TRBV25-1 and TRBJ1-1; weak D call: TRBD1 (5 bases). Germline assignment: CDR1 MGHDK and CDR2 SYGVNS. Trimming left V 6 bases short and J 7 bases short, with 12 bases between. This CDR3 region has 12 residues. The CDR3 coding sequence is TGTGCCAGCAGCCTGGGGGGACTTGAAGCTTTCTTT. Protein: CASSLGGLEAFF.

The chain links TRBV11-2 to TRBJ1-1; tentative D call: TRBD1 (6 bases). Trimming stripped 5 bases from V and 4 bases from J, with 20 bases between. CDR1 is SGHAT, CDR2 FQNNGV, per germline. The CDR3 sequence is 16 residues long. The CDR3 DNA reads TGTGCCAGCAGCCCCAACACAGGGAGAACGGGCACTGAAGCTTTCTTT. Translating it yields CASSPNTGRTGTEAFF.

The genes are TRBV18 and TRBJ1-2; D is ambiguous. V was shortened by 0 bases and J by 4 bases, with 6 bases between the two germline ends. CDR3 size: 13 residues. The germline gives CDR1 KGHSH, CDR2 LQKENI. CDR3 loop: CASSPPGAYGYTF. In DNA form, the CDR3 reads TGTGCCAGCTCACCACCAGGAGCCTATGGCTACACCTTC.

CDR3 bases: TGTGCCAGCAGTGAACCTCACTTTGGTGGGGGCTACGAGCAGTACTTC. Translated: CASSEPHFGGGYEQYF. J is TRBJ2-7 and V is TRBV6-1; the D call may be TRBD1 or TRBD2 (5 bases each). CDR3 length: 16 residues. From germline, CDR1 is MNHNS and CDR2 SASEGT. V was pared by 2 bases and J by 3 bases, with 17 bases between.

The V call is TRBV7-9, the J call TRBJ1-4; D gene ambiguous. Germline CDR1 and CDR2: SEHNR and FQNEAQ (reference sequence). Between the trimmed V and J ends, which lost 5 bases and 10 bases, there was a span of 11 bases. The CDR3 extends over 12 amino acids. The CDR3 reads CASSGETGKLFF. Written as DNA, the CDR3 is TGTGCCAGCAGCGGGGAGACTGGAAAACTGTTTTTT. The complete variable domain, with remaining parts taken from reference TRBV7-9 and TRBJ1-4, reads DTGVSQNPRHKITKRGQNVTFRCDPISEHNRLYWYRQTLGQGPEFLTYFQNEAQLEKSRLLSDRFSAERPKGSFSTLEIQRTEQGDSAMYLCASSGETGKLFFGSGTQLSVL.

The V call is TRBV19, the J call TRBJ1-4, with 9 bases fitting TRBD1. The CDR3 contains 15 residues. Germline CDR1 and CDR2: LNHDA and SQIVND (reference sequence). Germline trimming cut 8 bases from V and 4 bases from J; bases unmatched to any gene: 8. CDR3 sequence reads: CASGTAGQGNEKLFF. The CDR3 DNA is TGTGCCAGTGGAACCGCGGGACAGGGTAATGAAAAACTGTTTTTT.

The CDR3 coding sequence is TGTGCCAGCAGCTCACGACTAGCGGGAGCTAACACAGATACGCAGTATTTT. Translation gives CASSSRLAGANTDTQYF. This chain connects TRBV13 to TRBJ2-3; TRBD2 agrees at 12 bases. The CDR3 sequence is 17 residues long. Germline CDR1 is PRHDT and CDR2 is FYEKMQ (reference sequence). Unmatched junction bases numbered 7, after V lost 4 bases and J lost 2 bases.

J is TRBJ2-2 and V is TRBV14; 7 nucleotides match TRBD1. The CDR3 totals 14 residues. V was clipped by 5 bases and J by 4 bases; unmatched bases: 4. Germline CDR1 reads SGHDN; CDR2 reads FVKESK. In DNA, the CDR3 is TGTGCCAGCAGCGCACAGGGGATCACCGGGGAGCTGTTTTTT. Its protein product is CASSAQGITGELFF.

The genes are TRBV7-3 and TRBJ2-1, with TRBD2 matching 12 bases. V was clipped by 5 bases and J by 1 base; unmatched bases: 3. This CDR3 spans 16 amino acids. Germline CDR1 reads SGHTA; CDR2 reads FQGTGA. DNA of the CDR3: TGTGCCAGCAGCCTAGCGGGAGGGAAGTCCTACAATGAGCAGTTCTTC. Its translation: CASSLAGGKSYNEQFF.

This clone has only one observation. The chain has TRBV7-8 and TRBJ1-3, with D possibly being TRBD1 (5 bases). Germline V lookup: CDR1 SGHVS, CDR2 FQNEAQ. The V and J ends lost 5 bases and 3 bases respectively, with 11 bases between them. The CDR3 covers 14 residues. CDR3 loop: CASSPYRGGNTIYF. CDR3 coding DNA: TGTGCCAGCAGCCCCTATAGGGGTGGAAACACCATATATTTT.

This rearrangement joins TRBV28 to TRBJ2-7, with D possibly matching TRBD1 (6 bases). Germline V lookup: CDR1 MDHEN, CDR2 SYDVKM. Trimming took 6 bases from V and 6 from J, leaving 12 bases between them. This CDR3 contains 12 residues. The CDR3 coding sequence is TGTGCCAGCAGGAATACAGGGAGCGAGCAGTACTTC. Translating gives CASRNTGSEQYF.

The V gene is TRBV2, the J gene TRBJ1-4, with TRBD1 identical over 12 bases. Trimming cost V 6 bases and J 1 base; bases outside gene matches: 6. The CDR3 is made up of 17 amino acids. Germline V gene sequence: CDR1 SNHLY, CDR2 FYNNEI. CDR3: CASRPGQGARTNEKLFF. In DNA form, the CDR3 reads TGTGCCAGCAGGCCGGGACAGGGGGCACGAACTAATGAAAAACTGTTTTTT.

The V and J genes are TRBV7-3 and TRBJ2-7; 7 nucleotides align to TRBD2. Trimming cost V 2 bases and J 3 bases; bases outside gene matches: 4. Germline V gene sequence: CDR1 SGHTA, CDR2 FQGTGA. The CDR3 has 14 residues. The CDR3: CASSLLASGYEQYF. The DNA of the CDR3 is TGTGCCAGCAGCTTACTGGCTAGCGGCTACGAGCAGTACTTC.

Of note for this clone: One end of the junction is discordant with germline, which a read error may explain. The DNA for the CDR3 is TGTGCCAGCACGGGTCAGCTCCTTCACGTTTTC. It codes for CASTGQLLHVF. V gene TRBV6-5 combines with J gene TRBJ2-7, with D uncertain. The germline CDR1 and CDR2 sequences are MNHEY and SVGAGI. The CDR3 is made up of 11 amino acids.